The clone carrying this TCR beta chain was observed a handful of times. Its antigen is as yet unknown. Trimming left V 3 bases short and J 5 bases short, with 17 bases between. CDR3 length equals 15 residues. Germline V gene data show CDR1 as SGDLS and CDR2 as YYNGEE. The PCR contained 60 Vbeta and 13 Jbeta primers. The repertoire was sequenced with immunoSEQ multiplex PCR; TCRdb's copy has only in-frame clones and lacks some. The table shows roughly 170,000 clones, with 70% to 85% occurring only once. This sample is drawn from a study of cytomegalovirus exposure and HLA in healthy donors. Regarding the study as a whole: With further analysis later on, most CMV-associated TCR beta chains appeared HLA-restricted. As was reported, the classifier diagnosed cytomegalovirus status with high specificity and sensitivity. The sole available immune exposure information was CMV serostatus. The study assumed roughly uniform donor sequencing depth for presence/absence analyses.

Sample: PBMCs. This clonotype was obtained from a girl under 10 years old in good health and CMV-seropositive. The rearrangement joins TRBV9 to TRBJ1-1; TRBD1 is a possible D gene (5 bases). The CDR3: CASSDGVGGWTEAFF. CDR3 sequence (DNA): TGTGCCAGCAGCGACGGGGTCGGGGGATGGACTGAAGCTTTCTTT.